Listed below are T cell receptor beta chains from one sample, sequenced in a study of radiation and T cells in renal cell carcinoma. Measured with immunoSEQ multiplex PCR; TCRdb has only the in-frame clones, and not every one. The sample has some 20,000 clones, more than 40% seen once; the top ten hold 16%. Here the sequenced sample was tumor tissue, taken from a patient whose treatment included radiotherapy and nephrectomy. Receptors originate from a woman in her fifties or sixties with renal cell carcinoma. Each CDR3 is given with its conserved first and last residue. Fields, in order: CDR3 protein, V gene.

cdr3_aa: CALQRLPGTSYGYTF
v_call: TRBV6-5

cdr3_aa: CASSPIPPGQGPLWGTQQYF
v_call: TRBV28

cdr3_aa: CSVEGDRASNYGYTF
v_call: TRBV29-1

cdr3_aa: CASSLGGLPQTPNEQFF
v_call: TRBV7-8

cdr3_aa: CASSLGTGANYGYTF
v_call: TRBV7-6

cdr3_aa: CASSAGLAGIYEQYF
v_call: TRBV9

cdr3_aa: CASSITVNTEAFF
v_call: TRBV19

cdr3_aa: CASSQGTEAFF
v_call: TRBV5-1

cdr3_aa: CASSALAGGPYEQYF
v_call: TRBV9

cdr3_aa: CASSPGQDGYGYTF
v_call: TRBV5-5

cdr3_aa: CASSDWVVYEQYF
v_call: TRBV6-1

cdr3_aa: CASSALPRDYGYTF
v_call: TRBV9

cdr3_aa: CASSLSPGEKPLHF
v_call: TRBV7-9

cdr3_aa: CASSLGDRGGNQPQHF
v_call: TRBV7-8

cdr3_aa: CAISAGGSSYEQYF
v_call: TRBV10-3

cdr3_aa: CASSEVRANYGYTF
v_call: TRBV6-1